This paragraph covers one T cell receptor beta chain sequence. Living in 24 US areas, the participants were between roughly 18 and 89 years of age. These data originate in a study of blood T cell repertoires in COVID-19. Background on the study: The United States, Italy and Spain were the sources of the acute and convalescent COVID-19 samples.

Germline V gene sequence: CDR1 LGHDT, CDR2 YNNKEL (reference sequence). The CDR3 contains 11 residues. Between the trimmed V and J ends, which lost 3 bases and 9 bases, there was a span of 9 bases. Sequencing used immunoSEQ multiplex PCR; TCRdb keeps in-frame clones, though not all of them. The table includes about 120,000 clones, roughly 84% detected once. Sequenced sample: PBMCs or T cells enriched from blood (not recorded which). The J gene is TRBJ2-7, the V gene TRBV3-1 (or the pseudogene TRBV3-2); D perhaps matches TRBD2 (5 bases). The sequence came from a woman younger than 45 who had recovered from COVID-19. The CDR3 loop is CASSHAGGQYF. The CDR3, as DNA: TGTGCCAGCAGCCACGCGGGTGGGCAGTACTTC.